This T cell receptor (beta chain) is from a study of coeliac disease. Study conclusions and caveats: Most TRB amino acid sequences occurred in only one sample. Control samples showed higher TRB and TRG clonality than intraepithelial and lamina propria samples in active celiac disease. Intraepithelial and lamina propria fractions were not highly pure.

The data were produced by immunoSEQ multiplex PCR, yet TCRdb's version contains in-frame clones alone and is incomplete. This sample has around 1,100 clones, with about 53% found just once. As to this clone: Its target is unknown. The junction departs from germline at one end; a sequencing error may be responsible. This sample also contains other DNA sequences that code for the same CDR3.

CDR3 length: 17 amino acids. CDR1 and CDR2 (germline): SGHVS, FQNEAQ. The chain has TRBV7-8 and TRBJ1-6; D call uncertain. The receptor's source is a man between 70 and 80 years old without celiac disease. The sample was intraepithelial lymphocytes from the gut. In DNA form, the CDR3 reads TGTGCCAGCAGCCCCGTGAGATCCGCGAACTATAATTCCCCCCTCCACTTT. It translates to CASSPVRSANYNSPLHF.